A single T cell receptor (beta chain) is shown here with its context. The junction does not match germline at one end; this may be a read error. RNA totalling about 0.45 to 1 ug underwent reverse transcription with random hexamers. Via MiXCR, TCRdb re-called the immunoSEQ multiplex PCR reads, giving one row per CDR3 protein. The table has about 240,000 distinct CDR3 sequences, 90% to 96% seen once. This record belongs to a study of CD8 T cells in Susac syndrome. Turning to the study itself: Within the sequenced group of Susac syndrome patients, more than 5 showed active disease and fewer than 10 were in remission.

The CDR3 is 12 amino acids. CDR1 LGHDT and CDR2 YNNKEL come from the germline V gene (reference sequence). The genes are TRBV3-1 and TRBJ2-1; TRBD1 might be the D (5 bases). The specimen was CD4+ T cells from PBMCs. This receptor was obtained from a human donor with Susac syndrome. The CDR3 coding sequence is TGTGCCAGCAGCCAAGGGACACGTTTGTCGGGCTTC. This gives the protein CASSQGTRLSGF.